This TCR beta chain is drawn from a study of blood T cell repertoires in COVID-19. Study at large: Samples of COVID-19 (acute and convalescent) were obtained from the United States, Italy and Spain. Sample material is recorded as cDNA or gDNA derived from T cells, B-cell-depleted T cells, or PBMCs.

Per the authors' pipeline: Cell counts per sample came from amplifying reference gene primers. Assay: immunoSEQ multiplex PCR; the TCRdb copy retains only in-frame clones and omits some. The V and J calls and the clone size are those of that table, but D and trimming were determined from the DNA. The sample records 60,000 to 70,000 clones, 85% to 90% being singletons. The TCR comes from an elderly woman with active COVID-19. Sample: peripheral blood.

CDR3 in amino acids: CSASPLAGNQETQYF. The CDR3 nucleotides are TGCAGTGCTAGTCCACTAGCGGGGAACCAAGAGACCCAGTACTTC. The V and J genes are TRBV20-1 and TRBJ2-5, with TRBD2 matching over 10 bases. After removal of 3 bases from V and 0 bases from J, the junction contained 4 bases not matched to a gene. CDR3 size: 15 residues. Germline-derived CDR1 and CDR2 are DFQATT and SNEGSKA (reference sequence).